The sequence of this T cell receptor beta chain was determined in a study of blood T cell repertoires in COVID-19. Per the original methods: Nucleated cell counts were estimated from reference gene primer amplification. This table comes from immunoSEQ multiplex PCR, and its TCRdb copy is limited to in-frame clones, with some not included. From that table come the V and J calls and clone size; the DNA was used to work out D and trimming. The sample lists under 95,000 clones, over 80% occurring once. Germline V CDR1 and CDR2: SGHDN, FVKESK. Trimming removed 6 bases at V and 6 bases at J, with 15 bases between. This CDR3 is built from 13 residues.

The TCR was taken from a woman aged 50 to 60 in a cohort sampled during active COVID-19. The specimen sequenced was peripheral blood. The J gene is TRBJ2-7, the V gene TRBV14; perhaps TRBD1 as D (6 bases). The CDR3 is CASSRQASGEQYF. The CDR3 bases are TGTGCCAGCAGTCGACAGGCATCGGGCGAGCAGTACTTC.